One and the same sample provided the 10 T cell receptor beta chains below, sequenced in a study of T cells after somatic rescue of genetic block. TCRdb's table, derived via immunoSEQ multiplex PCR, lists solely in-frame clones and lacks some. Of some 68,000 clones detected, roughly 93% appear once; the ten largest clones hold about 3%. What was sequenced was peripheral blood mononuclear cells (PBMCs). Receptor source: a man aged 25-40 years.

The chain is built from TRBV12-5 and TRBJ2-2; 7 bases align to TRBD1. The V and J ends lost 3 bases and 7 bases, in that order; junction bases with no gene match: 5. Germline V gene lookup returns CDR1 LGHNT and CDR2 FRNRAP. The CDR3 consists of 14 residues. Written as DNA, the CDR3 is TGTGCTAGTGGTTTAGACAGGGTGGTCGGGGAGCTGTTTTTT. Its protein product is CASGLDRVVGELFF.

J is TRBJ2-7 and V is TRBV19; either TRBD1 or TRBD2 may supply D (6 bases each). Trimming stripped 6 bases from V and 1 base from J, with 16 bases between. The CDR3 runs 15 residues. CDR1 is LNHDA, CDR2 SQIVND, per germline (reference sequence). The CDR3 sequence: CASRRDGTTSYEQYF. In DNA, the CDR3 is TGTGCCAGTAGGCGGGACGGGACAACGTCCTACGAGCAGTACTTC.

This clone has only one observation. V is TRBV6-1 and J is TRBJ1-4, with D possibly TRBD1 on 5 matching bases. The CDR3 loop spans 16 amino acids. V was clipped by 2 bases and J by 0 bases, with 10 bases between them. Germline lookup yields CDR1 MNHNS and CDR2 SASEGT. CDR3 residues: CASSEHRKTTNEKLFF. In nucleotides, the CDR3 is TGTGCCAGCAGTGAACACAGGAAGACAACTAATGAAAAACTGTTTTTT.

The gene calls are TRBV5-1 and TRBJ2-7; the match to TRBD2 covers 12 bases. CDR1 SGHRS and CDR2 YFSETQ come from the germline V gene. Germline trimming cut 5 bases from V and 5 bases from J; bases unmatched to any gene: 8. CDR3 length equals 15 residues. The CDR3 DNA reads TGCGCCAGCAGGCCCACGGGACTAGCGGGTAACGAGCAGTACTTC. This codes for CASRPTGLAGNEQYF.

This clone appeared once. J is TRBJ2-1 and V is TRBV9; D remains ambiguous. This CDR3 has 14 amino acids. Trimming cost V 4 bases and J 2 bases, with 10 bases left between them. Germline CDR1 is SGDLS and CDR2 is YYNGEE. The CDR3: CASSPTYPYNEQFF. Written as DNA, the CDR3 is TGTGCCAGCAGCCCAACGTACCCCTACAATGAGCAGTTCTTC.

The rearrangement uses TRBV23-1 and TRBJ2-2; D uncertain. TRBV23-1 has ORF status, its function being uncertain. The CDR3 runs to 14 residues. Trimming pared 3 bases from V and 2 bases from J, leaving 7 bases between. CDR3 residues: CASSHPTNTGELFF. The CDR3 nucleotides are TGCGCCAGCAGTCACCCGACAAACACCGGGGAGCTGTTTTTT.

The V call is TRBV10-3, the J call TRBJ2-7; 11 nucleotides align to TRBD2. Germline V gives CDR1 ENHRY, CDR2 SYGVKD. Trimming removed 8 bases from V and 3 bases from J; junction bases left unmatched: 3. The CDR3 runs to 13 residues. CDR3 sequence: CAIQTSGGYEQYF. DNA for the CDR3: TGTGCCATCCAAACTAGCGGGGGCTACGAGCAGTACTTC.

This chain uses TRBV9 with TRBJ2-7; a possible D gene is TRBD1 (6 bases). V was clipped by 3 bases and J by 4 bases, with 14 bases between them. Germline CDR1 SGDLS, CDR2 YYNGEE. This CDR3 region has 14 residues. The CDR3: CASSARQEPYEQYF. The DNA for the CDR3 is TGTGCCAGCAGCGCCCGACAGGAACCATACGAGCAGTACTTC.

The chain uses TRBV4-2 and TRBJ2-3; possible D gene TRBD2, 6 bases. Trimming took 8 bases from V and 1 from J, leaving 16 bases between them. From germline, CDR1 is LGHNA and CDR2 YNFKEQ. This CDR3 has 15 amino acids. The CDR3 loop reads CASAGTGPGTDTQYF. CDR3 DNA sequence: TGTGCCAGCGCGGGGACCGGGCCCGGCACAGATACGCAGTATTTT.

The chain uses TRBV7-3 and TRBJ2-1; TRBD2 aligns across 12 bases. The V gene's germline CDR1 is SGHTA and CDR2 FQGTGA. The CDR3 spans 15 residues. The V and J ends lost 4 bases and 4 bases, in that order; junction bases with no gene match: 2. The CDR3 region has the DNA TGTGCCAGCAGCTCGACTAGCGGGGGATACAATGAGCAGTTCTTC. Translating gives CASSSTSGGYNEQFF.